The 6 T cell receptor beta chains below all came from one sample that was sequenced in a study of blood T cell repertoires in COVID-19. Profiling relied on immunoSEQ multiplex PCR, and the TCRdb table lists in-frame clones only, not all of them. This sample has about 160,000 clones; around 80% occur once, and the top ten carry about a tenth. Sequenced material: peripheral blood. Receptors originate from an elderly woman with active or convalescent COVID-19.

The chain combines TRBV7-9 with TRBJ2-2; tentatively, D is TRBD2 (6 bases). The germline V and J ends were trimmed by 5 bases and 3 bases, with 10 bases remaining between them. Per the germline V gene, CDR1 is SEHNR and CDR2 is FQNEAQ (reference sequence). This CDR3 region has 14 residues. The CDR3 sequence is CASSRGSDTGELFF. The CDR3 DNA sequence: TGTGCCAGCAGCCGGGGGTCGGACACCGGGGAGCTGTTTTTT.

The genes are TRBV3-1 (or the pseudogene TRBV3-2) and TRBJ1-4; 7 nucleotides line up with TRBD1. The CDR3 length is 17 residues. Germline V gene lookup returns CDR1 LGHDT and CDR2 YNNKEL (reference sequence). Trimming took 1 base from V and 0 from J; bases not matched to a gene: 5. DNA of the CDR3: TGTGCCAGCAGCCAAGCTGGGACAGCCTCAACTAATGAAAAACTGTTTTTT. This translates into CASSQAGTASTNEKLFF.

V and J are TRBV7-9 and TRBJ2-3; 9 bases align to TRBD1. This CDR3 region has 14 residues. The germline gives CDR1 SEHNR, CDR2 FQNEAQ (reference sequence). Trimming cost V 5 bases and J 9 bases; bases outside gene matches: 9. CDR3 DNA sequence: TGTGCCAGCAGCGGGGACAGGGTGAAAAGGACGCAGTATTTT. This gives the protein CASSGDRVKRTQYF.

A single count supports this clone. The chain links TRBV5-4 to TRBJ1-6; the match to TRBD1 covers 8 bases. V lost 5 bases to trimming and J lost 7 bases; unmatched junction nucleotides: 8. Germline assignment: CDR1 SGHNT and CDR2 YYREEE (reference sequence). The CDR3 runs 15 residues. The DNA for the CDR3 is TGTGCCAGCAGTTCTGGGACAGGCGCAAATTCACCCCTCCACTTT. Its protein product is CASSSGTGANSPLHF.

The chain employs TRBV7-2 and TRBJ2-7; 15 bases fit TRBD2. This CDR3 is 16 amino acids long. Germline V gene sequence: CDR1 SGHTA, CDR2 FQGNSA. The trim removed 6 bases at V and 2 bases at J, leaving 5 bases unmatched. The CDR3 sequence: CASSLGLAGGTYEQYF. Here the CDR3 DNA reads TGTGCCAGCAGTCTCGGACTAGCGGGGGGGACCTACGAGCAGTACTTC.

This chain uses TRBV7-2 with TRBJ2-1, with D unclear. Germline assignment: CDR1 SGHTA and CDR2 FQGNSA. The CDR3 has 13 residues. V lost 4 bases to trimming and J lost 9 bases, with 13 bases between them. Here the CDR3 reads CASSSTLESEQFF. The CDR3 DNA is TGTGCCAGCAGCTCAACCTTAGAGTCTGAGCAGTTCTTC.